The source of this T cell receptor (beta chain) is a study of cytotoxic CD8 clonotypes in ibrutinib-treated CLL (TCRdb year 2021). Regarding the research as a whole: The cohort had about a dozen relapsed/refractory and about 15 treatment-naive patients; 17 were IGHV unmutated. Responses were partial in around 25 patients and complete in 2; after median approximately 5.5 years follow-up, around 15 stayed in remission and some twelve progressed. Response samples were taken after a median of approximately 13 months on treatment, ranging from about 6 to 40 months. On average, each sample yielded 250,000 to 300,000 productive templates and tens of thousands of productive rearrangements. Of the 86 participants in the trial, 25 to 30 had longitudinal samples available. Cryopreserved peripheral blood mononuclear cells were obtained prior to treatment, at the time of response, and at either disease progression or sustained remission. The paper's findings and limits, for the study overall: Baseline clonality exceeded that of age-matched healthy donors and correlated strongly with circulating CD8+ T-cell counts. Sampling times were not matched between sustained-remission and progressing patients, and lymph node repertoires were not studied. An increase in clonality was observed at ibrutinib response, with clonality remaining stable during sustained remission and falling back toward baseline at progression. Public clonotypes were rare and either contracted or stayed stable during treatment, and the rise in clonality at ibrutinib response reflected the expansion of private clonotypes.

As for this clone: What this receptor recognizes is not known. Base qualities are not provided; no much larger clone lies one nucleotide away.

The cysteine opens and the phenylalanine closes a CDR3 of 17 amino acids. Just the 51-base CDR3 DNA is kept, in frame starting at base 1. The germline ends are 24 bases apart after V is trimmed by 0 bases and J by 10 bases. The germline V gene supplies CDR1 SNHLY and CDR2 FYNNEI. For TCR beta library preparation, about 2 micrograms of genomic DNA was extracted from cryopreserved PBMCs. Longitudinal blood samples from CLL patients on ibrutinib monotherapy were analyzed using high-throughput TCR beta sequencing. The patients took part in an open-label, single-center phase 2 trial of ibrutinib monotherapy. Each clonotype received, on average, approximately 9.9x coverage in deep resolution sequencing performed on a MiSeq, where the target depth lay between 1 in 1 million and 1 in 200,000 T cells. The immunoSEQ hsTCRB Kit was used to generate TCR beta libraries. The authors' pipeline ran thus. Data were analyzed with ImmunoSEQ Data Assistant and ImmunoSEQ Analyzer, with V, D and J genes assigned per IMGT definitions. Clonality, which ranges from 0 to 1, was calculated by subtracting the normalized Shannon entropy of productive rearrangement frequencies from one. Only overrepresented clonotypes making up at least 0.05% of each patient's repertoire were included in the public clonotype analysis. Thirteen age-matched healthy donor repertoires from immuneACCESS served as clonality controls. What TCRdb holds here is the immuneACCESS table cut down to in-frame rearrangements. Part of the clones is not present; checked against another copy, under half of the missing clones reflect an unresolved V gene, and the others are unexplained. V, J and clone size reflect that table, while D and trimming were determined from the DNA. The sample yields some 16,000 clones; about two thirds were counted once. 15% to 20% of the sample is taken by the ten largest.

The sample here was PBMCs, taken before ibrutinib treatment. The chain was built from TRBV2 and TRBJ1-1; TRBD1 might be the D gene, on 5 matching bases. This clonotype was sampled from a human donor with chronic lymphocytic leukemia. The CDR3 amino acid sequence is: CASSEAQMSRGALGAFF. The DNA is TGTGCCAGCAGTGAAGCGCAGATGAGCCGAGGGGCTCTGGGAGCTTTCTTT.